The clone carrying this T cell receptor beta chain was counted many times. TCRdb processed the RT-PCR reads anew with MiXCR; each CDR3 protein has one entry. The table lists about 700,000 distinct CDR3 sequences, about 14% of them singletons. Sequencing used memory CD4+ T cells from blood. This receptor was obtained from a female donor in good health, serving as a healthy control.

The CDR3 loop reads CASSFVSLSYGYTF. The DNA of the CDR3 is TGTGCCAGCAGCTTTGTCAGCCTATCCTATGGCTACACCTTC. The rearrangement joins TRBV7-2 to TRBJ1-2, with D unresolved. The germline CDR1 and CDR2 sequences are SGHTA and FQGNSA. V was shortened by 3 bases and J by 4 bases, with 12 bases between the two germline ends. The CDR3 loop spans 14 amino acids.